This TCR beta chain was recorded in a study of control samples from healthy donors and cancer patients. Produced via immunoSEQ multiplex PCR; TCRdb's table is partial and in-frame only. The profile shows 90,000 or so clones, about 88% of them singletons. The J segment lost 1 base and the V segment lost 3 bases, leaving 15 bases of the junction unmatched. Looked up from germline, CDR1 is KGHSH and CDR2 is LQKENI. This CDR3 spans 20 amino acids. The TCR was taken from a woman aged 45-59 years in good health. The sample consisted of blood. The rearrangement links TRBV18 to TRBJ2-4; 10 bases fit TRBD1. The CDR3 nucleotides are TGTGCCAGCTCACCGGATGGGAATGAAGACAGGGGGCAGGCCAAAAACATTCAGTACTTC. Its translation is CASSPDGNEDRGQAKNIQYF.